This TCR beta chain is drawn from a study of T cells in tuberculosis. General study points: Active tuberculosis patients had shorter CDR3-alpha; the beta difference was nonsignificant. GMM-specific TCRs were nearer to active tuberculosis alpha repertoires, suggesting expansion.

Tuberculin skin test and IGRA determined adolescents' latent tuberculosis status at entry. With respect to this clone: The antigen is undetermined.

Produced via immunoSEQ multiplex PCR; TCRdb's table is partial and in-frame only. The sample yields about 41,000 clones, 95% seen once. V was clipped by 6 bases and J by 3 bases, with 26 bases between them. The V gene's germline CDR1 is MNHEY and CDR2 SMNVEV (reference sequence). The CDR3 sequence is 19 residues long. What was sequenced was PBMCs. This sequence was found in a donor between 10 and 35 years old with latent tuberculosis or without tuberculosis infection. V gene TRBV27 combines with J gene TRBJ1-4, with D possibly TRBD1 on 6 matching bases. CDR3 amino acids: CASSSTYSDRRTPNEKLFF. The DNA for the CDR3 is TGTGCCAGCAGCTCAACGTATTCAGACAGGAGAACCCCTAATGAAAAACTGTTTTTT.